This paragraph covers one T cell receptor (beta chain) sequence. Its antigen has not been determined. No base qualities exist here, and no much larger clone lies one base off it. The reads were generated on an Illumina HiSeq 1500. TCRdb cleaned the public reads at Q25 with fastp, built clones with MiXCR and kept in-frame beta chains. Here each entry gathers all rows of one CDR3 protein and keeps the most common genes and DNA. The table for this sample lists about 570,000 distinct CDR3 sequences; under 45% of them were counted only once. Around 48% of the sample comes from the top ten. From the germline V gene, CDR1 is SGHNT and CDR2 is YENEEA. Trimming removed 4 bases from V and 4 bases from J, leaving 7 bases between the germline ends. The CDR3 has 12 amino acids, counting the end cysteine and phenylalanine. The only DNA kept is the CDR3, 36 bases in frame from the first base. The sample originates from a study of T cell repertoires in cytomegalovirus infection (dated by TCRdb to the late 2010s). Regarding the complete study: Peptide stimulations targeted recently identified HLA-C-restricted CMV epitopes, whose presentation resists viral immunomodulation, together with well-studied HLA-B-restricted epitopes. Donor HLA type was relevant to the analysis, because carriage of CMV infection together with the matching HLA type was indicated by public TCR beta signatures. Broader findings and caveats from the paper: In both this cohort and an independent approximately 350-donor cohort, the cumulative frequency of public TCR beta family members distinguished carriers of CMV infection plus the relevant HLA type. In the ex vivo response, HLA-C-restricted CMV-specific TCR beta clonotypes were dominant, and in two of eight donors the single most frequent clonotype came from this HLA-C-restricted group.

What the treatment or condition label conveys for this sample: in vitro stimulation with specific CMV peptide epitopes to enrich CMV-specific T cells. The sequenced sample was cultured PBMCs, obtained from culture after CMV antigen stimulation. The TCR was taken from a human donor in good health (CMV status not recorded). Some clones in this sample may be carry-over from other donors' samples. Rearrangement joined TRBV11-3 to TRBJ1-1; no D segment can be confidently identified. The encoded CDR3 is CASSSTGTEAFF. The DNA is as follows: TGTGCCAGCAGCTCCACCGGCACTGAAGCTTTCTTT.